The 15 T cell receptor beta chains presented below share a single source sample, sequenced in a study of cytomegalovirus exposure and HLA in healthy donors. PCR primers comprised 60 Vbeta and 13 Jbeta primers. Libraries were prepared by immunoSEQ multiplex PCR; TCRdb keeps only in-frame clonotypes and omits some of them. The sample contains 150,000 to 250,000 clones, around three quarters of which appear only once. The sequenced material came from PBMCs. These receptor sequences come from a woman younger than 45 in good health and CMV-seropositive.

The rearrangement links TRBV4-3 to TRBJ2-7; a weak D match, TRBD2 (5 bases). Trimming shortened V by 2 bases and J by 5 bases, and 10 bases separated the two germline ends. The CDR3 totals 13 residues. CDR1 and CDR2 (germline): LGHNA, YSLEER. CDR3 sequence: CASSQKPEDEQYF. In DNA, the CDR3 is TGCGCCAGCAGCCAAAAGCCGGAGGACGAGCAGTACTTC.

The chain uses TRBV4-3 and TRBJ2-2; D is ambiguous. The CDR3 consists of 17 residues. Germline V lookup: CDR1 LGHNA, CDR2 YSLEER. The germline V and J ends were trimmed by 0 bases and 1 base, with 12 bases remaining between them. DNA for the CDR3: TGCGCCAGCAGCCAAGAGTTACAGCTATGGAACACCGGGGAGCTGTTTTTT. It codes for CASSQELQLWNTGELFF.

The rearrangement uses TRBV4-3 and TRBJ2-7; a weak D match, TRBD2 (5 bases). The V gene lost 0 bases and the J gene lost 2 bases, with 11 bases spanning the gap. CDR3 length equals 15 residues. Germline V gene lookup returns CDR1 LGHNA and CDR2 YSLEER. The chain's CDR3 is CASSQDRAGTYEQYF. The CDR3 DNA is TGCGCCAGCAGCCAAGATCGGGCGGGCACCTACGAGCAGTACTTC.

The chain joins TRBV7-2 to TRBJ2-1; D is perhaps TRBD2 (6 bases). The CDR3 runs 16 residues. Germline values: CDR1 SGHTA, CDR2 FQGNSA. Trimming removed 0 bases at V and 0 bases at J, with 9 bases between. This chain's CDR3 is CASSLAGGFSYNEQFF. Here the CDR3 DNA reads TGTGCCAGCAGCTTAGCGGGGGGATTCTCCTACAATGAGCAGTTCTTC.

The chain is built from TRBV6-5 and TRBJ2-7; the match to TRBD1 covers 10 bases. Germline values: CDR1 MNHEY, CDR2 SVGAGI. This CDR3 comprises 14 residues. Trimming at V came to 6 bases and at J to 6 bases, leaving 8 bases not matched to a gene. The CDR3 DNA reads as TGTGCCAGCAGCCCCGACAGGGGGCTGGGCGAGCAGTACTTC. Translating it yields CASSPDRGLGEQYF.

This chain joins TRBV5-1 and TRBJ2-2, with D perhaps TRBD1 (6 bases). Trimming removed 4 bases at V and 5 bases at J, with 12 bases between. CDR1 and CDR2 from the germline V gene are SGHRS and YFSETQ. The CDR3 covers 14 residues. CDR3 amino acids: CASSTDSWTGELFF. The CDR3 DNA is TGCGCCAGCAGCACGGACAGTTGGACCGGGGAGCTGTTTTTT.

This clone came up a few times. The chain uses TRBV5-1 and TRBJ2-1; D might be TRBD2 (5 bases). Between the trimmed V and J ends, which lost 4 bases and 2 bases, there was a span of 13 bases. The CDR3 is made up of 15 amino acids. Germline CDR1 reads SGHRS; CDR2 reads YFSETQ. The CDR3 here is CASSRETGTYNEQFF. CDR3 DNA sequence: TGCGCCAGCAGCCGCGAGACGGGGACCTACAATGAGCAGTTCTTC.

V and J are TRBV10-3 and TRBJ1-2; possible D gene TRBD1, 6 bases. V dropped 4 bases and J dropped 4 bases, with 22 bases sitting between them. This CDR3 contains 17 residues. Germline V CDR1 and CDR2: ENHRY, SYGVKD. CDR3 protein: CAISGPPARTDRYGYTF. Here the CDR3 DNA reads TGTGCCATCAGTGGTCCCCCCGCCCGGACAGATCGCTATGGCTACACCTTC.

The J gene is TRBJ2-5, the V gene TRBV4-3, with D tentatively TRBD2 (5 bases). Germline CDR1 is LGHNA and CDR2 is YSLEER. CDR3 size: 13 residues. V gave up 2 bases and J gave up 5 bases, with 9 bases separating them. This CDR3 reads CASSQSREETQYF. For the CDR3, the DNA is TGCGCCAGCAGCCAATCGAGGGAGGAGACCCAGTACTTC.

The genes are TRBV5-1 and TRBJ2-3; TRBD2 aligns across 14 bases. The V gene end was trimmed by 0 bases and the J gene end by 2 bases; junction bases not matched to a gene: 14. This CDR3 contains 21 residues. The germline gives CDR1 SGHRS, CDR2 YFSETQ. The CDR3 loop is CASSLAFFGTSGRGYTDTQYF. CDR3 in DNA: TGCGCCAGCAGCTTGGCGTTTTTCGGGACTAGCGGGAGAGGGTACACAGATACGCAGTATTTT.

Only a few counts were recorded for this clone. This sequence joins TRBV5-1 and TRBJ1-1; the D gene is possibly TRBD1 (5 bases). Trimming removed 3 bases from V and 5 bases from J, with 11 bases in between. The V gene's germline CDR1 is SGHRS and CDR2 YFSETQ. The length of the CDR3 is 13 residues. The CDR3 spells CASSWEGPTEAFF. The CDR3 nucleotides read TGCGCCAGCAGCTGGGAGGGACCGACTGAAGCTTTCTTT.

A note on this clone: This CDR3 is also generated by other DNA sequences in the sample. The J gene is TRBJ2-7, the V gene TRBV11-2; 7 nucleotides align to TRBD2. V lost 1 base, J lost 2 bases, and 5 bases stayed unmatched. Germline CDR1 reads SGHAT; CDR2 reads FQNNGV. CDR3 length equals 15 residues. CDR3 sequence reads: CASSLGLAGAYEQYF. The CDR3 DNA sequence: TGTGCCAGCAGCTTAGGTCTGGCGGGGGCCTACGAGCAGTACTTC.

This sequence joins TRBV6-5 and TRBJ1-2, with D hard to call. With 4 bases removed from V and 0 bases from J, the gap between germline ends came to 6 bases. Looked up from germline, CDR1 is MNHEY and CDR2 is SVGAGI. The CDR3 has 13 residues. The chain's CDR3 is CASSFEPNYGYTF. CDR3 DNA sequence: TGTGCCAGCAGTTTTGAGCCTAACTATGGCTACACCTTC.

This clone was counted a few times. The rearrangement uses TRBV2 and TRBJ2-5; 11 bases map to TRBD2. Germline loops: CDR1 SNHLY, CDR2 FYNNEI. J was trimmed by 3 bases and V by 5 bases; bases with no gene match: 8. The CDR3 totals 16 residues. CDR3 coding DNA: TGTGCCAGCAGTCGATTAGCGGGAGGGCCCGAAGAGACCCAGTACTTC. As protein: CASSRLAGGPEETQYF.

The V and J genes are TRBV10-3 and TRBJ1-2; D uncertain. Germline V gene sequence: CDR1 ENHRY, CDR2 SYGVKD. The length of the CDR3 is 14 residues. With 3 bases removed from V and 3 bases from J, the gap between germline ends came to 11 bases. The CDR3 spells CAISEKGADYGYTF. For the CDR3, the DNA is TGTGCCATCAGTGAAAAAGGAGCCGACTATGGCTACACCTTC.